The rows below give T cell receptor beta chains drawn from one sample of a study of human T cells and chemical hapten exposure. TCRdb recomputed calls from the RACE reads with MiXCR, one row per CDR3 protein. The sample lists 45,000 to 70,000 distinct CDR3 sequences; approximately 8.6% were seen once. Sequenced material: whole blood, taken in connection with sensitization to the hapten diphenylcyclopropenone (DPC). The receptors shown here come from a woman between 40 and 55 years old with alopecia areata. Some clones in this sample may be carry-over from other donors' samples. Both conserved end residues are part of each CDR3. D genes are given only for firm matches. Clone size appears in some rows only: once, few, many, or a class for an expanded clone.

d_gene: .
j_gene: TRBJ2-1
abundance: few
v_gene: TRBV3-1
CDR3aa: CASSHYASNEQFF
CDR3nt: TGTGCCAGCAGCCATTATGCCAGCAATGAGCAGTTCTTC

d_gene: TRBD1
j_gene: TRBJ1-3
abundance: few
v_gene: TRBV4-1
CDR3aa: CASSQDYPGTGPFSGNTIYF
CDR3nt: TGCGCCAGCAGCCAAGATTACCCCGGGACAGGGCCGTTTTCTGGAAACACCATATATTTT

d_gene: TRBD1
j_gene: TRBJ1-1
abundance: few
v_gene: TRBV14
CDR3aa: CASSPRGTGGKNTEAFF
CDR3nt: TGTGCCAGCAGCCCTCGTGGGACAGGGGGAAAGAACACTGAAGCTTTCTTT

d_gene: .
j_gene: TRBJ1-6
abundance: .
v_gene: TRBV5-4
CDR3aa: CASSFIGDSPLHF
CDR3nt: TGTGCCAGCAGCTTTATTGGGGATTCACCCCTCCACTTT

d_gene: TRBD1
j_gene: TRBJ2-2
abundance: few
v_gene: TRBV30
CDR3aa: CAWSIQGLGTGELFF
CDR3nt: TGTGCCTGGAGTATACAGGGGTTGGGGACCGGGGAGCTGTTTTTT

d_gene: .
j_gene: TRBJ2-7
abundance: many
v_gene: TRBV7-6
CDR3aa: CASSTTGLYEQYF
CDR3nt: TGTGCCAGCAGCACAACCGGGCTCTACGAGCAGTACTTC

d_gene: TRBD1
j_gene: TRBJ2-4
abundance: many
v_gene: TRBV2
CDR3aa: CASGQGALAKNIQYF
CDR3nt: TGTGCCAGCGGCCAGGGGGCGTTAGCCAAAAACATTCAGTACTTC

d_gene: TRBD2
j_gene: TRBJ2-3
abundance: .
v_gene: TRBV2
CDR3aa: CASSEGASGVGTDTQYF
CDR3nt: TGTGCCAGCAGTGAAGGGGCTAGCGGGGTTGGCACAGATACGCAGTATTTT

d_gene: .
j_gene: TRBJ1-5
abundance: .
v_gene: TRBV11-2
CDR3aa: CASSLGPTPNQPQHF
CDR3nt: TGTGCCAGCAGCTTAGGCCCAACTCCTAATCAGCCCCAGCATTTT

d_gene: .
j_gene: TRBJ1-5
abundance: many
v_gene: TRBV12-5
CDR3aa: CASGHSNQPQHF
CDR3nt: TGTGCTAGTGGTCATAGCAATCAGCCCCAGCATTTT